The TCR beta chain under discussion was sequenced for a study of cytotoxic CD8 clonotypes in ibrutinib-treated CLL. The V gene lost 1 base and the J gene lost 7 bases, with 10 bases spanning the gap. Germline loops: CDR1 SNHLY, CDR2 FYNNEI. The CDR3 loop spans 13 amino acids. This clone has more than one count but fewer than ten. Libraries were prepared by immunoSEQ multiplex PCR; TCRdb keeps only in-frame clonotypes and omits some of them. Counted here are around 310,000 clones, about 80% occurring once; the ten biggest clones make up over 5%. J is TRBJ1-2 and V is TRBV2; D is ambiguous. The source material was PBMCs, sampled before ibrutinib treatment. The source is a human donor with chronic lymphocytic leukemia. The CDR3 DNA sequence: TGTGCCAGCAGTGAAGAGCGGGCCGGTGGCTACACCTTC. This codes for CASSEERAGGYTF.